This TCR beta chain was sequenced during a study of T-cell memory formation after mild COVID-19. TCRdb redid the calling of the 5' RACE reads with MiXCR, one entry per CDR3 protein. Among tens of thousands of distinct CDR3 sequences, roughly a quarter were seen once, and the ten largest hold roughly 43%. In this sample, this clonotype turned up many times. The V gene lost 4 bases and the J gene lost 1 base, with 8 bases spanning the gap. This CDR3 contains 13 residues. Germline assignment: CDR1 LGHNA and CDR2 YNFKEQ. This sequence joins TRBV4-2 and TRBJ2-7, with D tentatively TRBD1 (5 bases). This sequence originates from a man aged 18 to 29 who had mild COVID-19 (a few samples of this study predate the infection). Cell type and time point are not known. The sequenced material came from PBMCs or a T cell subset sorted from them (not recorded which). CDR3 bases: TGTGCCAGCAGCCCGGACACATCCTACGAGCAGTACTTC. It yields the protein CASSPDTSYEQYF.